Listed below are T cell receptor beta chains from one sample, sequenced in a study of T cells in Graves' hyperthyroidism and ophthalmopathy. MiXCR was run by TCRdb on the multiplex PCR reads, yielding one entry per CDR3 protein. The sample records approximately 400,000 distinct CDR3 sequences, roughly 15% being singletons. Specimen: blood. These receptors came from a woman aged 30 to 39 with Graves' ophthalmopathy. Each CDR3 is given with its conserved first and last residue. A D gene is named only where the DNA matches it firmly. Clone size is stated in some rows and not others, as once, few, many or a class when expanded.

TGTGCCAGCAGCTTAGTTACTATTCGCCCAGGCAACACTGAAGCTTTCTTT CASSLVTIRPGNTEAFF TRBJ1-1 TRBV11-2 . many
TGTGCCAGCAGTAACGGACAGGGGGCTACGTCTGGGGCCAACGTCCTGACTTTC CASSNGQGATSGANVLTF TRBJ2-6 TRBV6-1 TRBD1 .
TGCAGTGCTAGACAAGCGGGGCTCACAGATACGCAGTATTTT CSARQAGLTDTQYF TRBJ2-3 TRBV20-1 TRBD2 many
TGTGCCAGCGGAAACCAAAACAGGGCATTGAACACTGAAGCTTTCTTT CASGNQNRALNTEAFF TRBJ1-1 TRBV27 . many
TGTGCCAGCAGGGATCATCGGTACGAGCAGTACTTC CASRDHRYEQYF TRBJ2-7 TRBV6-2/TRBV6-3 . many
TGCAGTGCTAGAAAATCGGGGGGCTACACCTTC CSARKSGGYTF TRBJ1-2 TRBV20-1 . .
TGTGCCAGCAGACCGACTAGCACAGATACGCAGTATTTT CASRPTSTDTQYF TRBJ2-3 TRBV12-3/TRBV12-4 . many
TGTGCCATCAGTGAGTCCTCCGGACAGGACACCGGGGAGCTGTTTTTT CAISESSGQDTGELFF TRBJ2-2 TRBV10-3 TRBD1 many
TGTGCCAGCAGCTTAACGCCGGTGGGACGGTGGAATGAAAAACTGTTTTTT CASSLTPVGRWNEKLFF TRBJ1-4 TRBV7-3 . .
TGTGCCAGCAGTTTTCAGCACAGGGGACAGGATGGCTACACCTTC CASSFQHRGQDGYTF TRBJ1-2 TRBV12-3/TRBV12-4 TRBD1 few
TGCAGTGCTAGGTGGGACAGGGGAGAAGCTTTCTTT CSARWDRGEAFF TRBJ1-1 TRBV20-1 TRBD1 many
TGTGCCAGCAGCCTAACCGGGGCGACCGAGCAGTACTTC CASSLTGATEQYF TRBJ2-7 TRBV7-9 . .
TGTGCCAGCAGTTTAACGGCAGCCTGCGAGCAGTACTTC CASSLTAACEQYF TRBJ2-7 TRBV12-3/TRBV12-4 . few
TGTGCCAGCAGCTTATATAACAGGCCAAACAATGAGCAGTTCTTC CASSLYNRPNNEQFF TRBJ2-1 TRBV7-6 . .
TGTGCCAGTAGCATCCCCCCAACCGGGACATCCGGGGAGCTGTTTTTT CASSIPPTGTSGELFF TRBJ2-2 TRBV19 . .
TGTGCCAGCAGCCCATTTGGGACAGATAATTCACCCCTCCACTTT CASSPFGTDNSPLHF TRBJ1-6 TRBV28 TRBD1 .
TGTGCCAGCAGCTTGGAGTTGACGGACAATCAGCCCCAGCATTTT CASSLELTDNQPQHF TRBJ1-5 TRBV5-5 . .
TGTGCTAGTGGTTTGCCCCGGGGCCTTTTATACCACGAGCAGTACTTC CASGLPRGLLYHEQYF TRBJ2-7 TRBV12-5 . .
TGTGCCTGGAGCCAGGGAAGGGCTGAAGCTTTCTTT CAWSQGRAEAFF TRBJ1-1 TRBV30 . many
TGTGCCAGCAGCCGGGGGTTGTACCAAGAGACCCAGTACTTC CASSRGLYQETQYF TRBJ2-5 TRBV3-1 . many
TGTGCCAGCAGCTGGGGGGTTAATTCACCCCTCCACTTT CASSWGVNSPLHF TRBJ1-6 TRBV11-2 . .
TGTGCCAGCAGTGAGGGCAACAACTATGGCTACACCTTC CASSEGNNYGYTF TRBJ1-2 TRBV2 . many
TGTGCCAGCAGTGAACCTCCCCAAGAGACCCAGTACTTC CASSEPPQETQYF TRBJ2-5 TRBV6-1 . many
TGCAGTGCTAGAGAAAAGCGGCAGGGTAGGAACATTCAGTACTTC CSAREKRQGRNIQYF TRBJ2-4 TRBV20-1 . many
TGCAGTGCTAGAGAAGTCCTCGGGCCATATTCACCCCTCCACTTT CSAREVLGPYSPLHF TRBJ1-6 TRBV20-1 . many
TGTGCCAGCAGCTTAGCGCTACTAGCGGGGGACCAAGAGACCCAGTACTTC CASSLALLAGDQETQYF TRBJ2-5 TRBV7-2 TRBD2 many
TGCGCCAGCAGCCCGACAGCAGGGGTTGTTACCACTGAAGCTTTCTTT CASSPTAGVVTTEAFF TRBJ1-1 TRBV5-1 . many
TGTGCCAGCAGTTACGGGGTGACCAAGAACTACGAGCAGTACTTC CASSYGVTKNYEQYF TRBJ2-7 TRBV6-6 . few
TGTGCCACCAGTGGAGGGCGGTCTTCGGATCAGCCCCAGCATTTT CATSGGRSSDQPQHF TRBJ1-5 TRBV24-1 . many
TGCAGTGCTACCCGAAAAATCGGGACAGAGCCTTACGAGCAGTACTTC CSATRKIGTEPYEQYF TRBJ2-7 TRBV20-1 TRBD1 many
TGCAGCGTCGCAGACAGGGGTGGTGAGCAGTACTTC CSVADRGGEQYF TRBJ2-7 TRBV29-1 TRBD1 many
TGTGCTAGTGGGGTACCGGGACTAGCGGGGGGGCCGAACACCGGGGAGCTGTTTTTT CASGVPGLAGGPNTGELFF TRBJ2-2 TRBV12-5 TRBD2 many
TGTGCCAGCAGTAGGATCGAGGGGGAAATGAACACCGGGGAGCTGTTTTTT CASSRIEGEMNTGELFF TRBJ2-2 TRBV14 . many
TGTGCCAGCAGTTTAGGGACAGGGGGCTTTTATGGCTACACCTTC CASSLGTGGFYGYTF TRBJ1-2 TRBV12-3/TRBV12-4 TRBD1 many
TGCAGCGTTGTGGTAGGGGCGAACACCGGGGAGCTGTTTTTT CSVVVGANTGELFF TRBJ2-2 TRBV29-1 . .
TGCAGTGCTAGCCGGCCCCTGGACAGGGCCAAAAACATTCAGTACTTC CSASRPLDRAKNIQYF TRBJ2-4 TRBV20-1 TRBD1 .
TGTGCCAGCAGTTTAGATCGTAACCTCATGAACACTGAAGCTTTCTTT CASSLDRNLMNTEAFF TRBJ1-1 TRBV28 . many
TGTGCCAGTAGTATGTCCGAATGGGGGTCACCCCTCCACTTT CASSMSEWGSPLHF TRBJ1-6 TRBV19 . few
TGTGCCAGCAGGACACGTAGAGGGACCCAGTACTTC CASRTRRGTQYF TRBJ2-5 TRBV12-3/TRBV12-4 . many
TGTGCCAGCACCGACAGGGAGGGCGCCAATGAGCAGTTCTTC CASTDREGANEQFF TRBJ2-1 TRBV9 . .
TGTGCCAGCAGTTCTACTCAGTATCAGCCCCAGCATTTT CASSSTQYQPQHF TRBJ1-5 TRBV6-1 . many
TGTGCCAGCAGTTACAGGACAGGGATCTACGAGCAGTACTTC CASSYRTGIYEQYF TRBJ2-7 TRBV6-2/TRBV6-3 TRBD1 many
TGCAGTGCCAGACGGGGAGCTGAAGCTTTCTTT CSARRGAEAFF TRBJ1-1 TRBV20-1 . .
TGTGCCAGCAGCCTCCCCCCGATCTATAGCGGGGGTGAGTACTTC CASSLPPIYSGGEYF TRBJ2-5 TRBV28 TRBD2 few
TGTGCCAGCTCACCAGACAGGGTTTACCACGAGCAGTACTTC CASSPDRVYHEQYF TRBJ2-7 TRBV18 TRBD1 many
TGTGCCACCAGTGGACAGGGGTGGACAGATACGCAGTATTTT CATSGQGWTDTQYF TRBJ2-3 TRBV24-1 TRBD1 .
TGTGCCAGCAGCCCCCGCACTGGGCAGGACACTGAAGCTTTCTTT CASSPRTGQDTEAFF TRBJ1-1 TRBV9 . .
TGCGCCAGCAGCCAACAGGGACTAGCGGGGGAGGCCGGGGAGCTGTTTTTT CASSQQGLAGEAGELFF TRBJ2-2 TRBV4-1 TRBD2 many
TGTGCCAGCAGCCAATGGGATTTCGGCTACACCTTC CASSQWDFGYTF TRBJ1-2 TRBV3-1 . many
TGTGCCAGCAGTTTCTCGGACAATGTCTACAATGAGCAGTTCTTC CASSFSDNVYNEQFF TRBJ2-1 TRBV12-3/TRBV12-4 . .
TGCAGTGCTAGAGATCAAGGGAGGGGAACCCAGTACTTC CSARDQGRGTQYF TRBJ2-5 TRBV20-1 TRBD2 once
TGTGCCAGCATTCCCCGGGTCAACTATGGCTACACCTTC CASIPRVNYGYTF TRBJ1-2 TRBV6-1 . many
TGCGCCAGCAGTGACTCTCGGTTACGAGCCCACGAGCAGTACTTC CASSDSRLRAHEQYF TRBJ2-7 TRBV10-1 . many
TGTGCCAGCATTTCGCGAGGACAGGGGAAGAGGACTGAAGCTTTCTTT CASISRGQGKRTEAFF TRBJ1-1 TRBV27 TRBD1 many
TGCAGTGCTAGGGAGATTGGCCGGCGGAGTAGCTCCTACAATGAGCAGTTCTTC CSAREIGRRSSSYNEQFF TRBJ2-1 TRBV20-1 . few
TGTGCCAGCAGTCTGGGGGCAGGCTACGAGCAGTACTTC CASSLGAGYEQYF TRBJ2-7 TRBV12-3/TRBV12-4 . .
TGTGCCAGCACCCTGGGGGGAGCCCGCGAGCAGTACTTC CASTLGGAREQYF TRBJ2-7 TRBV28 . many
TGTGCCAGCAGCTTAGAACAATATGTCAGAAACACCATATATTTT CASSLEQYVRNTIYF TRBJ1-3 TRBV11-2 . few
TGCAGCGTTGAAGCCATTTCCGGTAGTTCTGGCTACACCTTC CSVEAISGSSGYTF TRBJ1-2 TRBV29-1 . many
TGTGCCAGCAGTTGGGACACTCACACCGGGGAGCTGTTTTTT CASSWDTHTGELFF TRBJ2-2 TRBV12-3/TRBV12-4 . few